Detailed here is one T cell receptor (beta chain). The repertoire was sequenced with immunoSEQ multiplex PCR; TCRdb's copy has only in-frame clones and lacks some. The top ten hold more than 20% of the sample, which has about 39,000 clones, 60% to 85% seen once. This specimen comes from a study of blood T cell repertoires in COVID-19. This CDR3 region has 16 residues. The germline CDR1 and CDR2 sequences are MDHEN and SYDVKM. Trimming at V came to 5 bases and at J to 4 bases, leaving 8 bases not matched to a gene. Sequencing was performed on peripheral blood. The origin of this receptor is a man between 65 and 85 years old with acute or convalescent COVID-19. The V and J genes are TRBV28 and TRBJ1-6, with 7 positions matching TRBD1. The CDR3 loop is CASSTTTGVYNSPLHF. Written as DNA, the CDR3 is TGTGCCAGCAGTACCACCACAGGGGTTTATAATTCACCCCTCCACTTT.